Below, 6 T cell receptor beta chains from the same sample are listed, as sequenced in a study of control samples from healthy donors and cancer patients. Generated by immunoSEQ multiplex PCR, the TCRdb table keeps only in-frame clones and is missing some. The sample lists 250,000 to 300,000 clones, roughly 87% occurring once. The sequenced sample consisted of PBMCs. Receptor source: a woman between 55 and 75 years old with lung cancer.

The table lists this clone with a count of one. This chain uses TRBV15 with TRBJ1-1; possibly TRBD1 for D (6 bases). The CDR3 covers 15 residues. Germline V gene lookup returns CDR1 LNHNV and CDR2 YYDKDF (reference sequence). V was clipped by 0 bases and J by 2 bases, with 10 bases between them. The CDR3 DNA sequence: TGTGCCACCAGCAGAGAGAAGGGGGTCAACACTGAAGCTTTCTTT. It yields the protein CATSREKGVNTEAFF. Together with reference TRBV15 and TRBJ1-1, the CDR3 gives the full variable domain: DAMVIQNPRYQVTQFGKPVTLSCSQTLNHNVMYWYQQKSSQAPKLLFHYYDKDFNNEADTPDNFQSRRPNTSFCFLDIRSPGLGDTAMYLCATSREKGVNTEAFFGQGTRLTVV.

The V and J genes are TRBV6-6 and TRBJ2-5; 8 positions agree with TRBD2. Trimming took 0 bases from V and 7 from J; bases not matched to a gene: 4. Per germline, CDR1 MNHNY and CDR2 SVGAGI (reference sequence). This CDR3 spans 14 amino acids. As DNA, the CDR3 is TGTGCCAGCAGTTACTCCGGGGGGGTAGGGACCCAGTACTTC. Translated, it gives CASSYSGGVGTQYF.

In its sample, this clone was seen a few times. V is TRBV5-1 and J is TRBJ1-1; D remains ambiguous. This CDR3 is 13 amino acids long. The V end lost 8 bases, the J end lost 5 bases, and 16 bases lay between the germline ends. Germline CDR1 reads SGHRS; CDR2 reads YFSETQ. DNA of the CDR3: TGCGCCAGTTACGACTCTCAAGGGACTGAAGCTTTCTTT. This translates into CASYDSQGTEAFF. The full variable domain, completed using reference TRBV5-1 and TRBJ1-1, is KAGVTQTPRYLIKTRGQQVTLSCSPISGHRSVSWYQQTPGQGLQFLFEYFSETQRNKGNFPGRFSGRQFSNSRSEMNVSTLELGDSALYLCASYDSQGTEAFFGQGTRLTVV.

This clone has a single count. The rearrangement uses TRBV11-2 and TRBJ2-7; D is possibly TRBD2 (6 bases). The CDR3 spans 12 residues. CDR1 SGHAT and CDR2 FQNNGV come from the germline V gene. With 8 bases removed from V and 1 base from J, the gap between germline ends came to 9 bases. DNA for the CDR3: TGTGCCAGCGAGGAGGGATCCTACGAGCAGTACTTC. This translates into CASEEGSYEQYF.

In DNA, the CDR3 is TGTGCCAGCAGCATCGACAGGGTGGGGACCCAGTACTTC. Translated: CASSIDRVGTQYF. This sequence joins TRBV21-1 and TRBJ2-5; TRBD1, the D gene given by the table, was not confirmed from the DNA. TRBV21-1 is designated a pseudogene. The CDR3 covers 13 residues.

The chain employs TRBV19 and TRBJ1-3, with D maybe TRBD1 (5 bases). This CDR3 contains 14 residues. V lost 10 bases and J 4 bases, leaving 17 bases between the germline ends. Germline CDR1 is LNHDA and CDR2 is SQIVND (reference sequence). CDR3 residues: CATKARGYGNTIYF. The CDR3 coding sequence is TGTGCCACAAAGGCTAGGGGCTACGGAAACACCATATATTTT.